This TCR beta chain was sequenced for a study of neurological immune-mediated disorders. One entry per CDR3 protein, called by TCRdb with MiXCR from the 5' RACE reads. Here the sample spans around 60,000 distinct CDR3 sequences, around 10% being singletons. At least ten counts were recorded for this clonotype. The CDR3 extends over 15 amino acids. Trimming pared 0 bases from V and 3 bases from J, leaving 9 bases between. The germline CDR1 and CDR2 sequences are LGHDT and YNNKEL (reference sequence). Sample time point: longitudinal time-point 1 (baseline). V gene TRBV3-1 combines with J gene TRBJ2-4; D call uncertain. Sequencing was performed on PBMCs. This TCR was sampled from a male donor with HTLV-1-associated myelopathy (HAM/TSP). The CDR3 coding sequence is TGTGCCAGCAGCCAAGAAGGTTTAGTCAAAAACATTCAGTACTTC. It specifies CASSQEGLVKNIQYF. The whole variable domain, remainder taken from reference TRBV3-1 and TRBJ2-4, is DTAVSQTPKYLVTQMGNDKSIKCEQNLGHDTMYWYKQDSKKFLKIMFSYNNKELIINETVPNRFSPKSPDKAHLNLHINSLELGDSAVYFCASSQEGLVKNIQYFGAGTRLSVL.